What follows are 6 T cell receptor beta chains derived from one specimen sequenced in a study of T cell repertoires in cytomegalovirus infection. These receptors' antigens are unknown. TCRdb re-analysed the reads in MiXCR, keeping a single row per CDR3 protein. The repertoire holds about 160,000 distinct CDR3 sequences, roughly 20% seen once, with roughly 25% in the top ten. The material sequenced was CD8+ T cells from cultured PBMCs, taken from culture after CMV antigen stimulation. Source of these receptors: a human donor in good health (CMV status not recorded). Some clones in this sample may be carry-over from other donors' samples.

The chain joins TRBV20-1 to TRBJ1-2; D is ambiguous. There are 15 residues in the CDR3. Germline CDR1 DFQATT, CDR2 SNEGSKA (reference sequence). Trimming took off 5 bases at V and 5 bases at J, with 21 bases between the two ends. CDR3: CSAAPPVEQLYGYTF. The CDR3 region has the DNA TGCAGTGCTGCCCCTCCGGTGGAGCAGTTGTATGGCTACACCTTC.

This clonotype was counted many times. This rearrangement joins TRBV28 to TRBJ1-5; TRBD1 is a possible D gene (6 bases). Trimming cost V 2 bases and J 0 bases, with 17 bases left between them. CDR1 and CDR2 from the germline V gene are MDHEN and SYDVKM. The CDR3 consists of 18 residues. Written as DNA, the CDR3 is TGTGCCAGCAGTTTACCTAAAACAGGGACTCATAGCAATCAGCCCCAGCATTTT. Translated, it gives CASSLPKTGTHSNQPQHF.

The chain is built from TRBV5-1 and TRBJ2-1; D possibly uses TRBD1 or TRBD2 (5 bases each). The CDR3 is made up of 16 amino acids. V was clipped by 0 bases and J by 5 bases, with 15 bases between them. CDR1 and CDR2 from the germline V gene are SGHRS and YFSETQ. CDR3 protein: CASSLAGPIPNNEQFF. In DNA form, the CDR3 reads TGCGCCAGCAGCTTGGCGGGGCCTATCCCGAACAATGAGCAGTTCTTC.

There are a few counts of this clonotype. J is TRBJ2-7 and V is TRBV28, with a weak D call TRBD2 (7 bases). Between the trimmed V and J ends, which lost 7 bases and 5 bases, there was a span of 21 bases. The germline V gene encodes CDR1 MDHEN and CDR2 SYDVKM. The CDR3 sequence is 15 residues long. CDR3 sequence reads: CASITRARGAHEQYF. The CDR3 coding sequence is TGTGCCAGCATAACGCGGGCCCGGGGGGCCCACGAGCAGTACTTC.

This clonotype was seen only a few times. The chain combines TRBV11-2 with TRBJ1-6; no firm D call. The CDR3 runs to 17 residues. The germline V and J ends were trimmed by 7 bases and 7 bases, with 23 bases remaining between them. Germline V lookup: CDR1 SGHAT, CDR2 FQNNGV. Here the CDR3 reads CASTQSVSGRRNSPLHF. CDR3 DNA sequence: TGTGCCAGCACTCAAAGTGTATCGGGCAGGAGGAATTCACCCCTCCACTTT.

Ten or more counts support this clonotype. J is TRBJ1-5 and V is TRBV7-2, with D possibly TRBD1 on 5 matching bases. This CDR3 spans 16 amino acids. Trimming removed 5 bases at V and 8 bases at J, with 22 bases between. Germline CDR1 reads SGHTA; CDR2 reads FQGNSA. In DNA, the CDR3 is TGTGCCAGCAGCCCTAGGGGACCGGGGGTCGCGGAGCCCCAGCATTTT. This translates into CASSPRGPGVAEPQHF.